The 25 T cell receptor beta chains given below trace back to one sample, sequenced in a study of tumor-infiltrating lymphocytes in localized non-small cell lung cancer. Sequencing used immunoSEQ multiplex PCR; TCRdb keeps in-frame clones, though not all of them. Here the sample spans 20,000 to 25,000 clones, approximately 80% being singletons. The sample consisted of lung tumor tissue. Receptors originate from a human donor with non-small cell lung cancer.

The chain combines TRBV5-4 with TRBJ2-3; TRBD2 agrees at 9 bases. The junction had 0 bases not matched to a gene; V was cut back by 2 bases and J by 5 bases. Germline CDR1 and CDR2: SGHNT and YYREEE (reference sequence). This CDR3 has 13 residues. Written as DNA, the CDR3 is TGTGCCAGCAGCTTACTAGCGGGAGATACGCAGTATTTT. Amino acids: CASSLLAGDTQYF.

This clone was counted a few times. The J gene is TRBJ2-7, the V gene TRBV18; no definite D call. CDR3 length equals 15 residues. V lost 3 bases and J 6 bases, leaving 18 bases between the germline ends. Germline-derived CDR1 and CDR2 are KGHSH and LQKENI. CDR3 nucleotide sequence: TGTGCCAGCTCACCCGACGGCCGACCGACATCCGAGCAGTACTTC. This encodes CASSPDGRPTSEQYF.

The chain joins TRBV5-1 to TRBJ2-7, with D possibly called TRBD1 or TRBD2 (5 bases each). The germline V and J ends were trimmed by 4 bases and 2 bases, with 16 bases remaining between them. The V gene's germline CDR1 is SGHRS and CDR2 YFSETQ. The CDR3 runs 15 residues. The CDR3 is CASSPGTEITYEQYF. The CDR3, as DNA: TGCGCCAGCAGCCCCGGGACCGAAATTACCTACGAGCAGTACTTC.

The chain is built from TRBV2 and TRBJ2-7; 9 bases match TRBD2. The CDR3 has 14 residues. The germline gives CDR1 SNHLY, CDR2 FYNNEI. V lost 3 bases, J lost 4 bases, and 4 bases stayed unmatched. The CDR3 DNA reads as TGTGCCAGCAGTGATCTAGCGGGAAAGTACGAGCAGTACTTC. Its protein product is CASSDLAGKYEQYF.

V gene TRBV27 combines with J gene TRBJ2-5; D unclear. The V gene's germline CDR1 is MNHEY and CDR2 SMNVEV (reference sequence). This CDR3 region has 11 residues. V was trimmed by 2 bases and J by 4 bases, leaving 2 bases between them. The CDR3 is CASSLGETQYF. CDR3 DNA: TGTGCCAGCAGTTTAGGAGAGACCCAGTACTTC.

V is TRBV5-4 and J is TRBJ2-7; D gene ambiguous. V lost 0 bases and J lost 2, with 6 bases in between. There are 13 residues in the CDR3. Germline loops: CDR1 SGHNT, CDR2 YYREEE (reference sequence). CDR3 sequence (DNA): TGTGCCAGCAGCTTGGTCTCAACCTACGAGCAGTACTTC. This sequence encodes CASSLVSTYEQYF.

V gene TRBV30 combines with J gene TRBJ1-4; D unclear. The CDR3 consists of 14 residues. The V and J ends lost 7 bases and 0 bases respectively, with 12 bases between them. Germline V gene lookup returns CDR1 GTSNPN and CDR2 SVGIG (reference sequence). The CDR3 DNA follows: TGTGCCTCGTTCGGGAAGGCAACTAATGAAAAACTGTTTTTT. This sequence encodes CASFGKATNEKLFF.

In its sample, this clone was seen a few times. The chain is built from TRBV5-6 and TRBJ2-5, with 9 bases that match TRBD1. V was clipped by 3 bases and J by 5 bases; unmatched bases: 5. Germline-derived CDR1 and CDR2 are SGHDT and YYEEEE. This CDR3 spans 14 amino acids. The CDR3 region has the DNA TGTGCCAGCAGCTCGGGACAGGGTGGGGAGACCCAGTACTTC. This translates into CASSSGQGGETQYF.

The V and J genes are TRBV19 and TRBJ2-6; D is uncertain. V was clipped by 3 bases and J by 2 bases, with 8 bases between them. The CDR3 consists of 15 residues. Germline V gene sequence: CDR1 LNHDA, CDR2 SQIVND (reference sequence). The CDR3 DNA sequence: TGTGCCAGTAGTATTGTGTTGCCTGGGGCCAACGTCCTGACTTTC. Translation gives CASSIVLPGANVLTF.

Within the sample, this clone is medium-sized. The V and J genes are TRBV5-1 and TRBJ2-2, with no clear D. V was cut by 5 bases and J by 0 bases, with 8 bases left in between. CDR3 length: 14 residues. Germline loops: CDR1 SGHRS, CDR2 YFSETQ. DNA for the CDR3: TGCGCCAGCAGGCCGGGTACGAACACCGGGGAGCTGTTTTTT. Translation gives CASRPGTNTGELFF.

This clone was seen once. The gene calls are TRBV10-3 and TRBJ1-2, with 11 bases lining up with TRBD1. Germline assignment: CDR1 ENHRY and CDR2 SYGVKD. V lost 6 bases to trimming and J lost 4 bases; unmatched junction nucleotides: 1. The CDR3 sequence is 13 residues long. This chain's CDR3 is CAIRGTGGYGYTF. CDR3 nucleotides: TGTGCCATCAGGGGGACAGGGGGCTATGGCTACACCTTC.

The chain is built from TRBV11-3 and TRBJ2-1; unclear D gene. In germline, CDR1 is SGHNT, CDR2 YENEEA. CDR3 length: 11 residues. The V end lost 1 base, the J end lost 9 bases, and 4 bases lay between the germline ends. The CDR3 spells CASSLGPEQFF. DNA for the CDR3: TGTGCCAGCAGCTTAGGGCCTGAGCAGTTCTTC.

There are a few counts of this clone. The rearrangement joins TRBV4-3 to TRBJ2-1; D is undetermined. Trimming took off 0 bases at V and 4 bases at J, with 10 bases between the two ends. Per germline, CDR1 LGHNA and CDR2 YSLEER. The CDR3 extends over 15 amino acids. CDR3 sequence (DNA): TGCGCCAGCAGCCAAGATTACACGTCATACAATGAGCAGTTCTTC. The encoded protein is CASSQDYTSYNEQFF.

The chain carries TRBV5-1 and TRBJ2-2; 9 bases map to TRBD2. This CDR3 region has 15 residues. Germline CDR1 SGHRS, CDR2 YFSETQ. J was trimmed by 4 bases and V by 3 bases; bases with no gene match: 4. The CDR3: CASSSTGLATGELFF. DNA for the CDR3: TGCGCCAGCAGCTCGACGGGACTAGCCACCGGGGAGCTGTTTTTT.

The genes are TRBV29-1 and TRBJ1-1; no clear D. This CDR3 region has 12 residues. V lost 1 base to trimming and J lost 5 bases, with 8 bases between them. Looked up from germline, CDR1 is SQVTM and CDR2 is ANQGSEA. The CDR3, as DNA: TGCAGCGTTGAAGTTAGGAGGACTGAAGCTTTCTTT. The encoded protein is CSVEVRRTEAFF. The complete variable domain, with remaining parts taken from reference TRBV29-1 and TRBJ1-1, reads SAVISQKPSRDICQRGTSLTIQCQVDSQVTMMFWYRQQPGQSLTLIATANQGSEATYESGFVIDKFPISRPNLTFSTLTVSNMSPEDSSIYLCSVEVRRTEAFFGQGTRLTVV.

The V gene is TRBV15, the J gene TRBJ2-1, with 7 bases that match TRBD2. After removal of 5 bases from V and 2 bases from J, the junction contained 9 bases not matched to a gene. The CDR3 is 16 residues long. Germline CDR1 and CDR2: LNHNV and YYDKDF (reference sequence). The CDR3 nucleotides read TGTGCCACCAGCTTATTAAGCGGGACCACCTACAATGAGCAGTTCTTC. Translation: CATSLLSGTTYNEQFF.

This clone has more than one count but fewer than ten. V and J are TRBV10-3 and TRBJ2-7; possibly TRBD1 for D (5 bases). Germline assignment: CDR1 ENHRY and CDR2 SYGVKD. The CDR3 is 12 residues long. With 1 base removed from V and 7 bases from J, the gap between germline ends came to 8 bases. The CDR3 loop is CAISEWTLEQYF. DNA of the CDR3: TGTGCCATCAGTGAGTGGACATTGGAGCAGTACTTC.

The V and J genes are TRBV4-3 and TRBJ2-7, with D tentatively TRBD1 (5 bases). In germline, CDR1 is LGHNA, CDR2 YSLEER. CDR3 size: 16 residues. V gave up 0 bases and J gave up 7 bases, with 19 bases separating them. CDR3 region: CASSQDRNQGTGEQYF. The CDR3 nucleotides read TGCGCCAGCAGCCAAGATAGAAATCAGGGCACTGGTGAGCAGTACTTC.

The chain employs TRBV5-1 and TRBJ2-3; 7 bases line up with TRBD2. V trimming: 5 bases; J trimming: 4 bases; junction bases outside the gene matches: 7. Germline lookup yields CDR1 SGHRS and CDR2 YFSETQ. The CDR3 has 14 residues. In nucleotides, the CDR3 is TGCGCCAGCAGTGCGGGAGTGCCCCCAGATACGCAGTATTTT. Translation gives CASSAGVPPDTQYF.

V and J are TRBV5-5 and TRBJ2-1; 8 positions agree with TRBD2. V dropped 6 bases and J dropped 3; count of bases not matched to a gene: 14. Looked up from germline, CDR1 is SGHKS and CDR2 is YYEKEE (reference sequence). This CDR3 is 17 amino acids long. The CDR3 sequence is CASNLQPGLGFYNEQFF. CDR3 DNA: TGTGCCAGCAACCTACAACCGGGACTAGGGTTCTACAATGAGCAGTTCTTC.

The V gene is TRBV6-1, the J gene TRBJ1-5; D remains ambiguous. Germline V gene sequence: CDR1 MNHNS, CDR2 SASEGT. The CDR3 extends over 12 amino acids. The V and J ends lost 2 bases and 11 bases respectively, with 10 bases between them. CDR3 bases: TGTGCCAGCAGTGAAAGGCGGGAAGCCCAGCATTTT. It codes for CASSERREAQHF.

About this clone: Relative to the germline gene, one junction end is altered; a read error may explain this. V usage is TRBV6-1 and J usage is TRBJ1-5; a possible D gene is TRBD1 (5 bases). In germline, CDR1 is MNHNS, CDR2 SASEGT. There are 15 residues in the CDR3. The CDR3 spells CASRQRQSSDQPQHF. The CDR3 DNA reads TGTGCCAGCAGGCAAAGACAGAGTAGCGATCAGCCCCAGCATTTT.

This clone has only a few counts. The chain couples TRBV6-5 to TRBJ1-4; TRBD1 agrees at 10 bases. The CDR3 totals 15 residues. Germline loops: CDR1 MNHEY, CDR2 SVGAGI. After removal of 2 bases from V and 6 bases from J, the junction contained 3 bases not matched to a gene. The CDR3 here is CASSYEGQGYEKLFF. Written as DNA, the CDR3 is TGTGCCAGCAGTTACGAGGGACAGGGGTATGAAAAACTGTTTTTT.

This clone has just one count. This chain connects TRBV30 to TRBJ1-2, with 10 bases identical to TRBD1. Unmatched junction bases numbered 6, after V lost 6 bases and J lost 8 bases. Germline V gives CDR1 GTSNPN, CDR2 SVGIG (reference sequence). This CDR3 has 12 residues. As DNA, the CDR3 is TGTGCCTGTATCCGGGACAGGGGCGGCTACACCTTC. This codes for CACIRDRGGYTF.

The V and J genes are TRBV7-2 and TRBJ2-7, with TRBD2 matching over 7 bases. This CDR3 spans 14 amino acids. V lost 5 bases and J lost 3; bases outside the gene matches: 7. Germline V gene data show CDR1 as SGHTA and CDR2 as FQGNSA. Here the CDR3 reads CASSAGRRDYEQYF. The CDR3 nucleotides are TGTGCCAGCAGCGCCGGGAGGCGGGACTACGAGCAGTACTTC.